The entry below gives a single T cell receptor (beta chain) sequence along with its context. Looked up from germline, CDR1 is SNHLY and CDR2 is FYNNEI. V was clipped by 3 bases and J by 5 bases, with 11 bases between them. CDR3 size: 14 residues. This entry is derived from a study of blood T cell repertoires in COVID-19. For the study at large: COVID-19 samples, acute and convalescent, were from the United States, Italy and Spain. Sources were T cells, B-cell-depleted T cells, or PBMCs; the material itself was cDNA or gDNA.

Original processing notes: Amplification of reference gene primers was used by the study to estimate nucleated cell counts. Repertoires were generated with immunoSEQ multiplex PCR, while TCRdb's copy carries only in-frame clones and drops some. D and trimming come from the DNA, and the V and J calls and clone size come from that table. The sample includes about 210,000 clones, roughly 78% of them seen just once. The receptor comes from a woman aged 40 to 50 with acute or convalescent COVID-19. The chain has TRBV2 and TRBJ1-5; weak D call: TRBD1 (5 bases). Sequenced: peripheral blood. The CDR3 loop is CASSEGQNYQPQHF. The CDR3, as DNA: TGTGCCAGCAGTGAGGGGCAGAACTATCAGCCCCAGCATTTT.